This T cell receptor (beta chain) appears in the sequencing data of a study of tissue T cells after allogeneic stem cell transplantation. Study results and caveats: Within patients, tissue anatomy strongly shaped TCR repertoire composition. Shared clones across patients were few; motif clustering revealed tissue-specific shared signatures. Only a limited share of tissue TCRs appeared in blood or spleen.

Comment on this clone: Antigen specificity is unknown. Gene and germline names: mouse. The read ends 1 residue before the CDR3 terminus; that terminus is restored from the germline J gene.

TCRbeta CDR3 was sequenced at survey depth with template counts. Measured with immunoSEQ multiplex PCR; TCRdb has only the in-frame clones, and not every one. Here the sample spans more than 40,000 clones, about three quarters being singletons. Germline loops: CDR1 NSQYPW, CDR2 LRSPGD (reference sequence). The CDR3 sequence is 15 residues long. The V and J ends lost 3 bases and 3 bases, in that order; junction bases with no gene match: 5. The sequencing sample was made of sorted cells pooled from one or two spleens. The chain carries TRBV1 and TRBJ1-2; 9 nucleotides agree with TRBD1. The sequence was collected from a pool of C57BL/6 mice in good health. CDR3 protein: CTCSAPGQGDSDYTF. The part of the CDR3 DNA that was read is TGCACCTGCAGTGCGCCGGGACAGGGAGACTCCGACTACACC.